These 29 T cell receptor beta chains originate from one sample sequenced in a study of blood T cells in healthy people across ages. Primed by a sample-barcoded 5' primer and a J-beta primer mix, a second PCR proceeded for about 7 to 11 cycles. TCRdb re-called the 5' RACE reads through MiXCR, storing one row per CDR3 protein. Of roughly 800,000 distinct CDR3 sequences detected, about 62% appear once; the ten largest clones hold about 20%. The sample taken for sequencing was blood. Source of these receptors: a man aged 30-40 years in good health.

CDR3 in DNA: TGTGCCATCAGTGGAGGACTGAACAATGAGCAGTTCTTC. It encodes CAISGGLNNEQFF. The chain links TRBV10-3 to TRBJ2-1; possibly TRBD2 for D (5 bases). This CDR3 region has 13 residues. The V and J ends lost 4 bases and 5 bases respectively, with 9 bases between them. The germline V gene has CDR1 ENHRY and CDR2 SYGVKD.

This chain joins TRBV7-9 and TRBJ2-3; possible D gene TRBD2, 6 bases. CDR3 size: 13 residues. The germline gives CDR1 SEHNR, CDR2 FQNEAQ (reference sequence). V was pared by 1 base and J by 5 bases, with 7 bases between. The CDR3 nucleotides are TGTGCCAGCAGCTTAGACGGGAGAGATACGCAGTATTTT. Translation: CASSLDGRDTQYF.

The table lists this clonotype with a few counts. V is TRBV3-1 and J is TRBJ2-5; D remains ambiguous. The J call may be incorrect, as the DNA end agrees better with TRBJ2-7. The germline V gene encodes CDR1 LGHDT and CDR2 YNNKEL (reference sequence). This CDR3 comprises 12 residues. CDR3 protein: CASISESYEQYF. The CDR3, as DNA: TGTGCCAGCATTTCAGAGTCCTACGAGCAGTACTTC.

The V and J genes are TRBV28 and TRBJ2-6; D gene uncertain. Germline V CDR1 and CDR2: MDHEN, SYDVKM. The CDR3 is 16 residues long. The V end lost 1 base, the J end lost 0 bases, and 7 bases lay between the germline ends. The CDR3, as DNA: TGTGCCAGCAGTTTATCGGAAAACTCTGGGGCCAACGTCCTGACTTTC. Translating gives CASSLSENSGANVLTF.

J is TRBJ1-3 and V is TRBV12-3 or TRBV12-4, with D possibly matching TRBD1 (5 bases). Trimming removed 8 bases from V and 9 bases from J, with 14 bases in between. This CDR3 has 12 amino acids. CDR3 loop: CASGAPEGTIYF. As DNA, the CDR3 is TGTGCCAGCGGGGCACCGGAGGGCACCATATATTTT.

The genes are TRBV4-2 and TRBJ1-2; no definite D call. The germline V gene has CDR1 LGHNA and CDR2 YNFKEQ. V lost 0 bases, J lost 8 bases, and 7 bases lay in between. This CDR3 comprises 12 residues. The CDR3 sequence: CASSQERSGYTF. Here the CDR3 DNA reads TGTGCCAGCAGCCAAGAGCGGTCCGGCTACACCTTC.

The V call is TRBV20-1, the J call TRBJ2-7; the D is unclear. TRBJ2-5 explains the end of the DNA better; the J call may be wrong. Germline values: CDR1 DFQATT, CDR2 SNEGSKA (reference sequence). The CDR3 has 14 residues. This chain's CDR3 is CSARDPGGKETQYF. The CDR3 DNA reads as TGCAGTGCTAGAGATCCTGGTGGAAAAGAGACCCAGTACTTC.

V usage is TRBV20-1 and J usage is TRBJ2-7; TRBD1 agrees at 7 bases. Germline V gene lookup returns CDR1 DFQATT and CDR2 SNEGSKA (reference sequence). This CDR3 spans 12 amino acids. V shed 5 bases and J 5 bases; nucleotides not matched to a gene: 6. CDR3 region: CSAGPGQNEQYF. CDR3 DNA sequence: TGCAGTGCTGGGCCGGGACAGAACGAGCAGTACTTC.

The gene calls are TRBV7-8 and TRBJ2-3; D perhaps matches TRBD1 (6 bases). Germline CDR1 is SGHVS and CDR2 is FQNEAQ. This CDR3 region has 12 residues. V was trimmed by 5 bases and J by 6 bases, leaving 9 bases between them. The CDR3 reads CASSADSDTQYF. The CDR3 DNA sequence: TGTGCCAGCAGCGCGGACAGCGATACGCAGTATTTT.

The V gene is TRBV20-1, the J gene TRBJ1-1; 9 bases are shared with TRBD1. The CDR3 extends over 15 amino acids. The germline V gene encodes CDR1 DFQATT and CDR2 SNEGSKA (reference sequence). Germline trimming cut 6 bases from V and 1 base from J; bases unmatched to any gene: 9. CDR3 loop: CSAEQGAGANTEAFF. The CDR3 nucleotides read TGCAGTGCGGAACAGGGGGCAGGGGCGAACACTGAAGCTTTCTTT.

Comments on this clonotype: A junction end diverges from the germline sequence, so it may reflect a read error. J is TRBJ2-2 and V is TRBV7-7; D is unclear. From germline, CDR1 is SSHAT and CDR2 FNYEAQ (reference sequence). The CDR3 sequence is 13 residues long. The chain's CDR3 is CASSLGESGELFF. Written as DNA, the CDR3 is TGTGCTAGCAGCTTAGGAGAGTCCGGGGAGCTGTTTTTT.

The chain links TRBV5-1 to TRBJ2-1; D perhaps matches TRBD1 (5 bases). Germline CDR1 is SGHRS and CDR2 is YFSETQ. The germline V and J ends were trimmed by 4 bases and 10 bases, with 12 bases remaining between them. The CDR3 runs 12 residues. The CDR3 protein is CASSTLKGEQFF. CDR3 in DNA: TGCGCCAGCAGCACCCTGAAGGGGGAGCAGTTCTTC.

The genes are TRBV3-1 and TRBJ2-5; D gene unclear. The DNA end lines up better with TRBJ2-7; the J call may be wrong. The germline V gene encodes CDR1 LGHDT and CDR2 YNNKEL (reference sequence). The CDR3 totals 14 residues. CDR3 sequence (DNA): TGTGCCAGCAGCCAAGATCGACTTGACTACGAGCAGTACTTC. Its protein is CASSQDRLDYEQYF.

The chain recombines TRBV7-2 with TRBJ2-5; maybe TRBD1 (6 bases). The germline V gene encodes CDR1 SGHTA and CDR2 FQGNSA. Trimming took 4 bases from V and 5 from J, leaving 14 bases between them. CDR3 length equals 14 residues. As DNA, the CDR3 is TGTGCCAGCAGCTCCCGCAGGGGAGCGGAGACCCAGTACTTC. It encodes CASSSRRGAETQYF.

This clonotype has only one observation. This may be a read error: a much more frequent sequence differs by one nucleotide. The V and J genes are TRBV15 and TRBJ1-2; 7 nucleotides agree with TRBD1. The junction had 9 bases not matched to a gene; V was cut back by 5 bases and J by 6 bases. This CDR3 has 14 amino acids. In germline, CDR1 is LNHNV, CDR2 YYDKDF (reference sequence). The CDR3 DNA sequence: TGTGCCACCAGCGGTGAGGGGGCCTCACATGGCTACACCTTC. It codes for CATSGEGASHGYTF.

The rearrangement uses TRBV15 and TRBJ2-2; no reliable D call. The CDR3 is 15 residues long. The germline gives CDR1 LNHNV, CDR2 YYDKDF (reference sequence). V was shortened by 1 base and J by 3 bases, with 9 bases between the two germline ends. The CDR3 spells CATSRGGYHTGELFF. The CDR3 bases are TGTGCCACCAGCAGAGGGGGATACCACACCGGGGAGCTGTTTTTT.

In DNA, the CDR3 is TGTGCCAGCAGCGTAGGGTGGACTAGCGGCACAGATACGCAGTATTTT. Amino acid sequence: CASSVGWTSGTDTQYF. The chain combines TRBV9 with TRBJ2-3, with 9 positions matching TRBD2. The CDR3 length is 16 residues. V gave up 0 bases and J gave up 1 base; unmatched junction bases: 3. CDR1 is SGDLS, CDR2 YYNGEE, per germline.

This chain links TRBV3-1 with TRBJ2-1, with a weak D call TRBD2 (5 bases). Germline V lookup: CDR1 LGHDT, CDR2 YNNKEL (reference sequence). V dropped 0 bases and J dropped 8 bases, with 20 bases sitting between them. This CDR3 region has 17 residues. CDR3 region: CASSQESAGPLGDEQFF. CDR3 nucleotide sequence: TGTGCCAGCAGCCAAGAGTCCGCGGGCCCACTTGGGGATGAGCAGTTCTTC.

This chain uses TRBV7-2 with TRBJ2-1; TRBD2 agrees at 9 bases. This CDR3 is built from 15 residues. Germline CDR1 reads SGHTA; CDR2 reads FQGNSA. V was clipped by 8 bases and J by 4 bases; unmatched bases: 9. The CDR3 reads CASRAAGGLYNEQFF. CDR3 nucleotide sequence: TGTGCCAGCCGCGCGGCGGGGGGGCTATACAATGAGCAGTTCTTC. The full variable domain, with the rest looked up from reference TRBV7-2 and TRBJ2-1, is GAGVSQSPSNKVTEKGKDVELRCDPISGHTALYWYRQSLGQGLEFLIYFQGNSAPDKSGLPSDRFSAERTGGSVSTLTIQRTQQEDSAVYLCASRAAGGLYNEQFFGPGTRLTVL.

The CDR3 coding sequence is TGTGCCAGCAGTGGCGGGGGACTAGCGGGAGGAGGGCAAGAGACCCAGTACTTC. It encodes CASSGGGLAGGGQETQYF. This chain joins TRBV28 and TRBJ2-5; 15 bases are a match to TRBD2. V was clipped by 5 bases and J by 2 bases; unmatched bases: 9. The CDR3 has 18 residues. Germline-derived CDR1 and CDR2 are MDHEN and SYDVKM.

This chain links TRBV7-2 with TRBJ1-5, with D uncertain. V was cut by 5 bases and J by 4 bases, with 15 bases left in between. CDR3 length: 15 amino acids. CDR1 is SGHTA, CDR2 FQGNSA, per germline. The CDR3 DNA reads as TGTGCCAGCAGCCCCTCTTACTTAGGGAATCAGCCCCAGCATTTT. Translated, it gives CASSPSYLGNQPQHF.

The V call is TRBV30, the J call TRBJ2-1, with D possibly being TRBD2 (6 bases). V lost 4 bases and J 4 bases, leaving 14 bases between the germline ends. The CDR3 totals 14 residues. CDR1 GTSNPN and CDR2 SVGIG come from the germline V gene (reference sequence). The CDR3 region is CAWNSAGSYNEQFF. CDR3 sequence (DNA): TGTGCCTGGAATTCGGCGGGGAGTTACAATGAGCAGTTCTTC.

The chain employs TRBV6-1 and TRBJ2-5; 8 bases are shared with TRBD1. The J call may not be correct, given that the DNA end is closer to TRBJ2-7. Per germline, CDR1 MNHNS and CDR2 SASEGT. CDR3 length: 16 residues. Written as DNA, the CDR3 is TGTGCCAGCAATCGACAGGGGAAAGGGAATGGCAACGAGCAGTACTTC. Amino acid sequence: CASNRQGKGNGNEQYF.

This clonotype was detected a few times. This sequence joins TRBV7-2 and TRBJ2-1; 14 bases are shared with TRBD2. Germline-derived CDR1 and CDR2 are SGHTA and FQGNSA. Trimming removed 4 bases from V and 9 bases from J; junction bases left unmatched: 8. There are 16 residues in the CDR3. In DNA, the CDR3 is TGTGCCAGCAGCTCCTTCGGGACTAGCGGGAGTGCTGAGCAGTTCTTC. Translated, it gives CASSSFGTSGSAEQFF. The full variable domain, with the rest looked up from reference TRBV7-2 and TRBJ2-1, is GAGVSQSPSNKVTEKGKDVELRCDPISGHTALYWYRQSLGQGLEFLIYFQGNSAPDKSGLPSDRFSAERTGGSVSTLTIQRTQQEDSAVYLCASSSFGTSGSAEQFFGPGTRLTVL.

The chain is built from TRBV3-1 and TRBJ2-4, with D perhaps TRBD2 (5 bases). CDR1 LGHDT and CDR2 YNNKEL come from the germline V gene (reference sequence). Trimming took 4 bases from V and 9 from J, leaving 16 bases between them. The CDR3 has 14 amino acids. The CDR3 loop is CASSPAARSSIQYF. The CDR3 bases are TGTGCCAGCAGCCCAGCGGCGCGTTCAAGCATTCAGTACTTC.

The CDR3 bases are TGCAGTGCTCTTCGCTTTACACAGGGGGACGAGCAGTACTTC. Translation: CSALRFTQGDEQYF. V and J are TRBV20-1 and TRBJ2-7; the match to TRBD1 covers 8 bases. Per germline, CDR1 DFQATT and CDR2 SNEGSKA (reference sequence). With V trimmed by 5 bases and J by 5 bases, 11 bases remained unmatched. The CDR3 totals 14 residues.

This clonotype was recorded a few times. The chain couples TRBV11-2 to TRBJ2-1, with TRBD2 matching 8 bases. The CDR3 spans 16 residues. CDR1 is SGHAT and CDR2 is FQNNGV in the germline V gene. Trimming cost V 1 base and J 2 bases; bases outside gene matches: 4. In nucleotides, the CDR3 is TGTGCCAGCAGCTTAGTCACGGGGGGGCCCTACAATGAGCAGTTCTTC. It encodes CASSLVTGGPYNEQFF.

The chain links TRBV20-1 to TRBJ2-1; TRBD2 matches 10 bases. Germline lookup yields CDR1 DFQATT and CDR2 SNEGSKA (reference sequence). The CDR3 covers 14 residues. Here the CDR3 DNA reads TGCAGCATTTCTAGCGGGAGTGGGTACAATGAGCAGTTCTTC. It encodes CSISSGSGYNEQFF.

The J gene is TRBJ2-2, the V gene TRBV10-3; 10 bases are shared with TRBD1. Germline lookup yields CDR1 ENHRY and CDR2 SYGVKD. This CDR3 contains 16 residues. V dropped 7 bases and J dropped 0; count of bases not matched to a gene: 5. CDR3 sequence (DNA): TGTGCCATCATACTAGGACAGGGGGCGAACACCGGGGAGCTGTTTTTT. Its translation is CAIILGQGANTGELFF.